Following are 9 T cell receptor beta chains from one sample sequenced in a study of T-cell reconstitution after alpha-beta-depleted transplantation in children. Unique molecular identifiers were built into the TCRbeta library. TCRdb analysed the PCR reads with MiXCR anew, one entry per CDR3 protein. The repertoire holds over 300,000 distinct CDR3 sequences, with 10% as singletons. Here the sequenced sample was PBMCs from the stem cell graft donor, taken from the stem cell graft. The receptors derive from a human donor who donated a stem cell graft to a child with acute lymphoblastic leukemia.

The chain joins TRBV5-1 to TRBJ2-2, with 9 bases fitting TRBD1. The CDR3 spans 17 residues. The germline V gene has CDR1 SGHRS and CDR2 YFSETQ. V gave up 5 bases and J gave up 5 bases; unmatched junction bases: 13. The CDR3 region is CASRKSPGTGSTGELFF. CDR3 DNA sequence: TGCGCCAGCAGAAAATCCCCAGGGACAGGGTCGACCGGGGAGCTGTTTTTT.

This clonotype was counted many times. The CDR3 DNA follows: TGTGCTAGTGGTTTGGGGACAGGGGGCCCTAGCACAGATACGCAGTATTTT. Its translation: CASGLGTGGPSTDTQYF. V is TRBV12-5 and J is TRBJ2-3, with 11 positions matching TRBD1. V lost 1 base to trimming and J lost 0 bases; unmatched junction nucleotides: 3. Per the germline V gene, CDR1 is LGHNT and CDR2 is FRNRAP. The CDR3 sequence is 17 residues long.

This clonotype was seen more than once but under ten times. This rearrangement joins TRBV12-3 or TRBV12-4 to TRBJ2-1; the D gene is possibly TRBD2 (5 bases). This CDR3 comprises 15 residues. Trimming removed 0 bases at V and 6 bases at J, with 12 bases between. CDR3 amino acids: CASSLAGVIPNEQFF. CDR3 nucleotide sequence: TGTGCCAGCAGTTTAGCGGGAGTGATCCCCAATGAGCAGTTCTTC.

This clonotype was seen more than once but under ten times. The V gene is TRBV12-3 or TRBV12-4, the J gene TRBJ1-2, with no clear D. The CDR3 covers 13 residues. Trimming pared 3 bases from V and 3 bases from J, leaving 8 bases between. CDR3 nucleotide sequence: TGTGCCAGCAGTTTTCCAGACCACTATGGCTACACCTTC. Translated: CASSFPDHYGYTF.

This chain uses TRBV7-2 with TRBJ2-3, with 7 positions matching TRBD2. Per germline, CDR1 SGHTA and CDR2 FQGNSA. The CDR3 has 16 amino acids. V dropped 2 bases and J dropped 0; count of bases not matched to a gene: 5. The CDR3 protein is CASSLRSGISTDTQYF. CDR3 in DNA: TGTGCCAGCAGCTTAAGGAGCGGGATTAGCACAGATACGCAGTATTTT.

This rearrangement joins TRBV5-1 to TRBJ2-7; 9 bases line up with TRBD2. The ends lost 7 bases at V and 2 bases at J; junction bases unmatched: 7. This CDR3 contains 14 residues. The germline V gene encodes CDR1 SGHRS and CDR2 YFSETQ. CDR3 region: CASRGRVETYEQYF. CDR3 DNA: TGCGCCAGCCGCGGGAGGGTGGAGACCTACGAGCAGTACTTC. Together with reference TRBV5-1 and TRBJ2-7, the CDR3 gives the full variable domain: KAGVTQTPRYLIKTRGQQVTLSCSPISGHRSVSWYQQTPGQGLQFLFEYFSETQRNKGNFPGRFSGRQFSNSRSEMNVSTLELGDSALYLCASRGRVETYEQYFGPGTRLTVT.

The V and J genes are TRBV20-1 and TRBJ1-2, with D unclear. The germline gives CDR1 DFQATT, CDR2 SNEGSKA (reference sequence). The V end was cut by 3 bases, the J end by 2 bases, with 22 bases between. The CDR3 covers 17 residues. The CDR3 here is CSARARTHLFKNYGYTF. CDR3 bases: TGCAGTGCTAGGGCAAGGACCCATCTTTTTAAGAACTATGGCTACACCTTC.

This clonotype was detected many times. This chain joins TRBV25-1 and TRBJ1-2; D uncertain. V was pared by 3 bases and J by 8 bases, with 13 bases between. The germline CDR1 and CDR2 sequences are MGHDK and SYGVNS. The CDR3 contains 13 residues. The CDR3 loop reads CASSDLGVGGYTF. The CDR3 coding sequence is TGTGCCAGCAGTGATCTTGGAGTAGGGGGCTACACCTTC.

V and J are TRBV4-3 and TRBJ2-7; tentatively, D is TRBD2 (7 bases). Germline assignment: CDR1 LGHNA and CDR2 YSLEER. Trimming took off 4 bases at V and 3 bases at J, with 10 bases between the two ends. The CDR3 loop spans 13 amino acids. Here the CDR3 DNA reads TGCGCCAGCAGCCCAGGGGAGGGCTACGAGCAGTACTTC. This encodes CASSPGEGYEQYF.